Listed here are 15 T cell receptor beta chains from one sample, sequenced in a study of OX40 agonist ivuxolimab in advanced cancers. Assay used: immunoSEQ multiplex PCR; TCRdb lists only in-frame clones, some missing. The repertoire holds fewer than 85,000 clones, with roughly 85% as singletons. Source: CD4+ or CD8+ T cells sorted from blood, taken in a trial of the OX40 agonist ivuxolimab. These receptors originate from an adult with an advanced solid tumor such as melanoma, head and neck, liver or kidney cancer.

CDR3: CASTLTSGGAIDTQYF. CDR3 coding DNA: TGTGCCAGCACCCTGACTAGCGGGGGGGCCATAGATACGCAGTATTTT. The J gene is TRBJ2-3, the V gene TRBV5-5; 14 nucleotides line up with TRBD2. CDR1 is SGHKS, CDR2 YYEKEE, per germline (reference sequence). The CDR3 length is 16 residues. With V trimmed by 6 bases and J by 5 bases, 8 bases remained unmatched.

In nucleotides, the CDR3 is TGTGCCAGCAGCCATACCTTTAGCGAGCAAGAGACCCAGTACTTC. Encoded protein: CASSHTFSEQETQYF. The chain couples TRBV6-1 to TRBJ2-5; weak D call: TRBD2 (5 bases). In germline, CDR1 is MNHNS, CDR2 SASEGT. V was clipped by 6 bases and J by 2 bases, with 16 bases between them. CDR3 size: 15 residues.

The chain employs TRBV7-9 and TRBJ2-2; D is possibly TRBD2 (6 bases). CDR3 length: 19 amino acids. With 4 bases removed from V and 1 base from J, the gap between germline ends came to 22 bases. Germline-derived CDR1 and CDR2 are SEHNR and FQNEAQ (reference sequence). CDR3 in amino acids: CASSSPGGAYLLNTGELFF. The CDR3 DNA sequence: TGTGCCAGCAGCTCCCCCGGGGGAGCCTACCTTTTGAACACCGGGGAGCTGTTTTTT.

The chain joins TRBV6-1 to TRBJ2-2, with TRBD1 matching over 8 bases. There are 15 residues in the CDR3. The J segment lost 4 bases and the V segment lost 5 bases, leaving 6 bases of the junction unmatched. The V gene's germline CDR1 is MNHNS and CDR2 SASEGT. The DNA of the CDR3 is TGTGCCAGCAGTAGACGACAGGGGAGCACCGGGGAGCTGTTTTTT. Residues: CASSRRQGSTGELFF.

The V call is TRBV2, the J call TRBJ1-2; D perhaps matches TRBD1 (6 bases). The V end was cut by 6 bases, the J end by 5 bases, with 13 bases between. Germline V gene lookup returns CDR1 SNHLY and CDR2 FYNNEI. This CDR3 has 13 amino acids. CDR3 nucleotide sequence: TGTGCCAGCAGGCGCGAAGGGGGATATGGCTACACCTTC. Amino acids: CASRREGGYGYTF.

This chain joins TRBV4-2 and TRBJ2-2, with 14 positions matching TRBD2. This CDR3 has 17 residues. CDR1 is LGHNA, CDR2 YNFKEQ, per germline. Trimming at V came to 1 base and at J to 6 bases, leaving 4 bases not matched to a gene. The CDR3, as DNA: TGTGCCAGCAGCCAAGGCCGACTAGCGGGGGGGGCCGGGGAGCTGTTTTTT. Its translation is CASSQGRLAGGAGELFF.

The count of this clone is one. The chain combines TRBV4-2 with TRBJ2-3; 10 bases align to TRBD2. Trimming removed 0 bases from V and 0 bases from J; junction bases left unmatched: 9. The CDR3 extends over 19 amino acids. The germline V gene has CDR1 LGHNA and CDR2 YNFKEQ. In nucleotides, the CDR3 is TGTGCCAGCAGCCAAGATGAGGCTAGCGGGGGCAATAGCACAGATACGCAGTATTTT. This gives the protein CASSQDEASGGNSTDTQYF.

CDR3 sequence: CASTLTGSNYGYTF. For the CDR3, the DNA is TGTGCCAGCACTTTGACAGGGTCTAACTATGGCTACACCTTC. This chain links TRBV5-6 with TRBJ1-2, with TRBD1 matching over 7 bases. The CDR3 totals 14 residues. With 6 bases clipped from V and 0 bases from J, the junction kept 5 bases outside the gene matches. Germline CDR1 is SGHDT and CDR2 is YYEEEE.

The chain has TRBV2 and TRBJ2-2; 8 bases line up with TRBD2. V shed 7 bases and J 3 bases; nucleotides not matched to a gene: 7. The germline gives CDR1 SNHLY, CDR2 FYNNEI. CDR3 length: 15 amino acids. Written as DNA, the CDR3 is TGTGCCAGCAAGAGGGAAGCGGGGGACACCGGGGAGCTGTTTTTT. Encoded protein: CASKREAGDTGELFF.

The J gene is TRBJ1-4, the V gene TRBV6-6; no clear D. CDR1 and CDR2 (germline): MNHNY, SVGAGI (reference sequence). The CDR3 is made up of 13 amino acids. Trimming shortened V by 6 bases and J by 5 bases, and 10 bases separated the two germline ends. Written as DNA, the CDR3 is TGTGCCAGCAGCCCGACGGGGAATGAAAAACTGTTTTTT. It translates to CASSPTGNEKLFF.

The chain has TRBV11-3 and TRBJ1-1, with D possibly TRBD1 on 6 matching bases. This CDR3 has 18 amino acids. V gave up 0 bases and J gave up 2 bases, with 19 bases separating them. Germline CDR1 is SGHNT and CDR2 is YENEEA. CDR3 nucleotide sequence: TGTGCCAGCAGCTTAGAACAGACGAGACAGGACCTAAACACTGAAGCTTTCTTT. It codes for CASSLEQTRQDLNTEAFF.

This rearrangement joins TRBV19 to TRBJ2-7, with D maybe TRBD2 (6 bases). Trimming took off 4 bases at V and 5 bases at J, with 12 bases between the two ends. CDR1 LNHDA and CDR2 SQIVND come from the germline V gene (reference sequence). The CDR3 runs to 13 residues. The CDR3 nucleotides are TGTGCCAGTAGTACCCGGAGGGGCCACGAGCAGTACTTC. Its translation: CASSTRRGHEQYF. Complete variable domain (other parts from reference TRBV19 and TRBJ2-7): DGGITQSPKYLFRKEGQNVTLSCEQNLNHDAMYWYRQDPGQGLRLIYYSQIVNDFQKGDIAEGYSVSREKKESFPLTVTSAQKNPTAFYLCASSTRRGHEQYFGPGTRLTVT.

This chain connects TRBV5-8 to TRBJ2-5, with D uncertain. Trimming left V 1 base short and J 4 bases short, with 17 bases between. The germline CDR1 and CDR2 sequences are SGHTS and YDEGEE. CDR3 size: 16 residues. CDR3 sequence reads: CASSLTVARLGETQYF. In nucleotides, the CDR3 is TGTGCCAGCAGCTTGACCGTGGCGAGGTTGGGAGAGACCCAGTACTTC.

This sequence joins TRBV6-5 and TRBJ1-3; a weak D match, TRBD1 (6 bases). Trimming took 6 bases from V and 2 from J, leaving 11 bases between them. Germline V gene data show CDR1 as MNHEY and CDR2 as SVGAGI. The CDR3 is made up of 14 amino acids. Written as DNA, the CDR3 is TGTGCCAGCAGAGAAAGGACAGCTGGAAACACCATATATTTT. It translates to CASRERTAGNTIYF.

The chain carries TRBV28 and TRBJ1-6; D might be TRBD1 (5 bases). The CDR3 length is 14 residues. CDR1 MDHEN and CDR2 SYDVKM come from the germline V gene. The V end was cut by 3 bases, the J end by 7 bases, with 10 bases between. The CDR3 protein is CASSLLTENSPLHF. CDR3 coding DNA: TGTGCCAGCAGTTTGTTGACAGAGAATTCACCCCTCCACTTT.